These 25 T cell receptor beta chains were sequenced from one sample in a study of T cells in Graves' hyperthyroidism and ophthalmopathy. Using RNA transcripts as the source, TCR beta CDR3 regions were amplified. First-round RT-PCR with HTBI primers amplified the TCR CDR3 region. TCRdb ran MiXCR on the multiplex PCR reads and lists one entry per CDR3 protein. The sample carries 500,000 to 600,000 distinct CDR3 sequences, 40% to 50% recorded once. Sequencing was done on a sample of peripheral blood or thyroid tissue (not recorded which). These receptors were collected from an adult woman with Graves' disease, either hyperthyroidism or ophthalmopathy (not recorded which).

This clonotype was counted many times. The chain links TRBV10-3 to TRBJ1-4, with a possible D match to TRBD1 (5 bases). CDR1 is ENHRY and CDR2 is SYGVKD in the germline V gene. CDR3 size: 14 residues. The V and J ends lost 4 bases and 1 base respectively, with 7 bases between them. The CDR3 DNA sequence: TGTGCCATCAGTGTCGGGGGAACTAATGAAAAACTGTTTTTT. The encoded protein is CAISVGGTNEKLFF.

The chain links TRBV24-1 to TRBJ2-5, with D tentatively TRBD1 (6 bases). Germline V gives CDR1 KGHDR, CDR2 SFDVKD. The ends were cut back, 1 base at V and 4 bases at J, with 9 bases in the middle. The CDR3 length is 14 residues. The CDR3 loop reads CATSDLEGVETQYF. The CDR3 DNA reads TGTGCCACCAGTGATTTAGAGGGGGTAGAGACCCAGTACTTC.

This clonotype was observed a handful of times. The chain uses TRBV13 and TRBJ2-7, with D maybe TRBD1 (5 bases). The CDR3 has 14 residues. Deletions cut 5 bases from V and 2 bases from J, with 13 bases between. The germline gives CDR1 PRHDT, CDR2 FYEKMQ (reference sequence). CDR3 nucleotide sequence: TGTGCCAGCAGCCGCCTTGGACAAGCCTACGAGCAGTACTTC. Translating it yields CASSRLGQAYEQYF.

This clonotype was detected only once. The chain is built from TRBV7-9 and TRBJ1-6; no clear D. The germline V gene has CDR1 SEHNR and CDR2 FQNEAQ (reference sequence). Trimming cost V 4 bases and J 2 bases, with 12 bases left between them. CDR3 length: 16 amino acids. CDR3 sequence (DNA): TGTGCCAGCAGCTCGGACGTTGGGCCCTATAATTCACCCCTCCACTTT. Its protein product is CASSSDVGPYNSPLHF.

V usage is TRBV30 and J usage is TRBJ1-2; maybe TRBD1 (5 bases). Germline CDR1 GTSNPN, CDR2 SVGIG (reference sequence). The V and J ends lost 4 bases and 7 bases respectively, with 16 bases between them. The CDR3 contains 13 residues. CDR3 protein: CAWTLSGAGGYTF. The CDR3 DNA follows: TGTGCCTGGACCCTATCCGGGGCGGGTGGCTACACCTTC.

This clonotype was found a few times. The chain is built from TRBV10-3 and TRBJ1-2; TRBD1 aligns across 11 bases. The germline CDR1 and CDR2 sequences are ENHRY and SYGVKD. The CDR3 totals 17 residues. J lost 7 bases, V lost 2 bases, and 12 bases had no gene match. The CDR3 DNA reads TGTGCCATCAGTGAGAGGACAGGGGGCGTAAAGATCGCTGGCTACACCTTC. This gives the protein CAISERTGGVKIAGYTF.

This clonotype was observed at least ten times. V gene TRBV7-2 combines with J gene TRBJ2-7; D perhaps matches TRBD2 (6 bases). V lost 7 bases and J lost 4, with 20 bases in between. CDR1 and CDR2 (germline): SGHTA, FQGNSA. This CDR3 comprises 15 residues. CDR3 protein: CASNPGAGLQYEQYF. CDR3 coding DNA: TGTGCCAGCAACCCGGGCGCGGGACTTCAATACGAGCAGTACTTC.

The rearrangement links TRBV20-1 to TRBJ2-7; perhaps TRBD1 as D (5 bases). The J call may be wrong; the DNA end is better matched by TRBJ2-3. Germline V gives CDR1 DFQATT, CDR2 SNEGSKA (reference sequence). The CDR3 totals 14 residues. CDR3: CSARWDSRADTQYF. The DNA of the CDR3 is TGCAGTGCTAGATGGGATAGCAGGGCAGATACGCAGTATTTT.

This clonotype was seen repeatedly, ten times or more. J is TRBJ2-7 and V is TRBV7-3; the D is unclear. Germline lookup yields CDR1 SGHTA and CDR2 FQGTGA. V lost 6 bases and J 0 bases, leaving 6 bases between the germline ends. CDR3 size: 12 residues. The DNA for the CDR3 is TGTGCCAGCAGTCACCACTCCTACGAGCAGTACTTC. Protein: CASSHHSYEQYF.

There are many counts of this clonotype. The rearrangement joins TRBV5-1 to TRBJ2-7; D might be TRBD1 or TRBD2, each matching 5 bases. The CDR3 length is 14 residues. Trimming shortened V by 0 bases and J by 3 bases, and 10 bases separated the two germline ends. The germline gives CDR1 SGHRS, CDR2 YFSETQ. The CDR3 is CASSLGDAGYEQYF. The CDR3 bases are TGCGCCAGCAGCTTGGGGGACGCTGGCTACGAGCAGTACTTC.

This clonotype was counted ten times or more. The chain has TRBV6-6 and TRBJ2-7, with D tentatively TRBD2 (7 bases). CDR1 MNHNY and CDR2 SVGAGI come from the germline V gene (reference sequence). V was cut by 2 bases and J by 5 bases, with 13 bases left in between. This CDR3 is built from 14 residues. The CDR3 is CASSYTGRENEQYF. The CDR3, as DNA: TGTGCCAGCAGTTACACAGGGCGGGAGAACGAGCAGTACTTC.

This clonotype came up a few times. The chain couples TRBV7-8 to TRBJ2-6; 15 nucleotides match TRBD2. This CDR3 has 21 residues. Germline-derived CDR1 and CDR2 are SGHVS and FQNEAQ. After removal of 4 bases from V and 0 bases from J, the junction contained 10 bases not matched to a gene. In DNA form, the CDR3 reads TGTGCCAGCAGCTCGCCCGGGACTAGCGGGAGGCCCCACTCTGGGGCCAACGTCCTGACTTTC. Amino acids: CASSSPGTSGRPHSGANVLTF.

This sequence joins TRBV10-3 and TRBJ2-2; D is unresolved. V lost 4 bases and J lost 5, with 17 bases in between. This CDR3 region has 16 residues. Germline lookup yields CDR1 ENHRY and CDR2 SYGVKD. This CDR3 reads CAISAPGLGETGELFF. The CDR3 nucleotides read TGTGCCATCAGTGCCCCCGGGCTTGGAGAGACCGGGGAGCTGTTTTTT.

On this clonotype: At one end, the junction sequence differs from germline, possibly due to a read error. CDR3: CSVAVDEQCF. The CDR3 coding sequence is TGCAGCGTTGCTGTCGACGAGCAGTGCTTC. The chain uses TRBV29-1 and TRBJ2-7; D not resolved. Per germline, CDR1 SQVTM and CDR2 ANQGSEA. This CDR3 has 10 residues.

V and J are TRBV7-9 and TRBJ1-1; 7 nucleotides match TRBD1. The junction had 6 bases not matched to a gene; V was cut back by 7 bases and J by 4 bases. The CDR3 length is 13 residues. The germline gives CDR1 SEHNR, CDR2 FQNEAQ (reference sequence). CDR3 amino acids: CASIARGSTEAFF. CDR3 bases: TGTGCCAGCATAGCCAGGGGGAGCACTGAAGCTTTCTTT. Looking up the rest from reference TRBV7-9 and TRBJ1-1 gives the full variable domain: DTGVSQNPRHKITKRGQNVTFRCDPISEHNRLYWYRQTLGQGPEFLTYFQNEAQLEKSRLLSDRFSAERPKGSFSTLEIQRTEQGDSAMYLCASIARGSTEAFFGQGTRLTVV.

This clonotype has ten or more counts. The gene calls are TRBV11-2 and TRBJ1-1, with D possibly matching TRBD1 (5 bases). The CDR3 has 16 residues. The V gene's germline CDR1 is SGHAT and CDR2 FQNNGV. The V end was cut by 2 bases, the J end by 2 bases, with 15 bases between. The CDR3 protein is CASSLTPGGRNTEAFF. In DNA, the CDR3 is TGTGCCAGCAGCTTAACCCCCGGGGGGAGAAACACTGAAGCTTTCTTT.

The J gene is TRBJ1-5, the V gene TRBV20-1; D possibly corresponds to TRBD1 (5 bases). Germline V gene sequence: CDR1 DFQATT, CDR2 SNEGSKA (reference sequence). Between the trimmed V and J ends, which lost 0 bases and 3 bases, there was a span of 15 bases. The CDR3 length is 16 residues. CDR3: CSAREGGWQVNQPQHF. The CDR3 DNA sequence: TGCAGTGCTAGAGAGGGGGGGTGGCAGGTCAATCAGCCCCAGCATTTT.

Comments on this clonotype: This is likely a read error, given that the CDR3 carries no conserved phenylalanine or tryptophan at its end. It is unclear where the CDR3 begins or ends on the DNA, so no DNA is shown, and the CDR3 is as TCRdb lists it. This chain links TRBV11-2 with TRBJ1-2. 12 amino acids form the CDR3, both terminal residues included. Germline CDR1 and CDR2: SGHAT and FQNNGV. CDR3 loop: CASSGGGRCLSY.

The J gene is TRBJ2-7, the V gene TRBV10-2, with 8 bases that match TRBD2. Trimming took 0 bases from V and 4 from J; bases not matched to a gene: 8. Germline CDR1 reads WSHSY; CDR2 reads SAAADI. The CDR3 runs 16 residues. The CDR3 DNA sequence: TGCGCCAGCAGTGAGTCAGCGGGAGCCCGGGGTTACGAGCAGTACTTC. This sequence encodes CASSESAGARGYEQYF.

The chain couples TRBV13 to TRBJ1-6; no firm D call. The CDR3 runs to 15 residues. Germline V gene data show CDR1 as PRHDT and CDR2 as FYEKMQ (reference sequence). V was pared by 0 bases and J by 7 bases, with 10 bases between. The CDR3 sequence: CASSLGSERNSPLHF. In DNA, the CDR3 is TGTGCCAGCAGCTTAGGTTCCGAGAGGAATTCACCCCTCCACTTT.

This clonotype was seen a few times. V is TRBV25-1 and J is TRBJ2-7; D unclear. V was pared by 6 bases and J by 0 bases, with 15 bases between. This CDR3 is built from 15 residues. Germline CDR1 is MGHDK and CDR2 is SYGVNS. The CDR3 loop is CASSEPRGDSYEQYF. The CDR3 nucleotides are TGTGCCAGCAGCGAACCCCGTGGGGACTCCTACGAGCAGTACTTC.

This chain uses TRBV19 with TRBJ2-7; 9 bases line up with TRBD2. The V segment lost 5 bases and the J segment 4 bases; nucleotides outside the gene matches: 6. CDR1 and CDR2 (germline): LNHDA, SQIVND (reference sequence). This CDR3 contains 14 residues. The CDR3 spells CASSVVAGEYEQYF. CDR3 coding DNA: TGTGCCAGTAGTGTAGTAGCGGGAGAATACGAGCAGTACTTC.

This clonotype was found many times. The rearrangement links TRBV7-2 to TRBJ2-7, with 12 bases lining up with TRBD2. The V and J ends lost 2 bases and 3 bases, in that order; junction bases with no gene match: 2. CDR1 is SGHTA, CDR2 FQGNSA, per germline. This CDR3 has 15 amino acids. CDR3 amino acids: CASSLSTSGSYEQYF. CDR3 in DNA: TGTGCCAGCAGCTTATCGACTAGCGGGAGCTACGAGCAGTACTTC.

Concerning this clonotype: This may be a read error: a much more frequent sequence differs by one nucleotide. This rearrangement joins TRBV12-3 or TRBV12-4 to TRBJ2-7, with a tentative D call TRBD2 (6 bases). This CDR3 region has 15 residues. CDR3: CASSWGSGSSYGQYF. The CDR3, as DNA: TGTGCCAGCAGCTGGGGCTCCGGGAGCTCCTACGGGCAGTACTTC.

The chain couples TRBV29-1 to TRBJ2-2, with 16 positions matching TRBD2. The CDR3 spans 18 residues. Germline-derived CDR1 and CDR2 are SQVTM and ANQGSEA. J gave up 4 bases and V 5 bases, and 10 bases lay outside the gene matches. The CDR3 DNA follows: TGCAGCGTTCCCTCCGGGACTAGCGGGAGGGGAAGCACCGGGGAGCTGTTTTTT. It specifies CSVPSGTSGRGSTGELFF.